These 19 T cell receptor beta chains originate from one sample sequenced in a study of blood T cell repertoires in COVID-19. Generated by immunoSEQ multiplex PCR, the TCRdb table keeps only in-frame clones and is missing some. The sample comprises around 63,000 clones, approximately 79% of which are singletons, and 5.5% rests with the top ten. Sequencing input: peripheral blood. These receptor sequences come from a woman aged 70-85 years with acute or convalescent COVID-19.

This clone showed up just once. The rearrangement uses TRBV7-3 and TRBJ2-1, with D possibly being TRBD1 (6 bases). The V gene's germline CDR1 is SGHTA and CDR2 FQGTGA. The ends were cut back, 5 bases at V and 0 bases at J, with 14 bases in the middle. The CDR3 covers 16 residues. CDR3 in amino acids: CASSPITGNSYNEQFF. In nucleotides, the CDR3 is TGTGCCAGCAGCCCTATAACAGGGAACTCCTACAATGAGCAGTTCTTC. The variable domain in full, with the rest retrieved from reference TRBV7-3 and TRBJ2-1, is GAGVSQTPSNKVTEKGKYVELRCDPISGHTALYWYRQSLGQGPEFLIYFQGTGAADDSGLPNDRFFAVRPEGSVSTLKIQRTERGDSAVYLCASSPITGNSYNEQFFGPGTRLTVL.

The CDR3: CASSPGYRQPQHF. The CDR3 nucleotides are TGTGCCAGCAGCCCAGGGTATCGACAGCCCCAGCATTTT. The chain recombines TRBV7-6 with TRBJ1-5; TRBD1 might be the D (5 bases). This CDR3 contains 13 residues. Trimming took 5 bases from V and 7 from J, leaving 12 bases between them. Per germline, CDR1 SGHVS and CDR2 FNYEAQ.

The gene calls are TRBV5-6 and TRBJ2-5, with D uncertain. Germline CDR1 SGHDT, CDR2 YYEEEE. This CDR3 has 14 amino acids. The V end lost 0 bases, the J end lost 5 bases, and 11 bases lay between the germline ends. CDR3 nucleotide sequence: TGTGCCAGCAGCTTGGCCGGGTTTCCGGAGACCCAGTACTTC. This sequence encodes CASSLAGFPETQYF.

V usage is TRBV19 and J usage is TRBJ2-5; the match to TRBD1 covers 11 bases. CDR1 and CDR2 from the germline V gene are LNHDA and SQIVND (reference sequence). The V and J ends lost 5 bases and 5 bases, in that order; junction bases with no gene match: 10. The CDR3 has 16 amino acids. The CDR3 protein is CASSWRGQGVHETQYF. CDR3 nucleotides: TGTGCCAGTAGTTGGAGGGGACAGGGGGTCCACGAGACCCAGTACTTC.

The gene calls are TRBV12-3 or TRBV12-4 and TRBJ2-7; D is perhaps TRBD1 (6 bases). V lost 11 bases, J lost 0 bases, and 11 bases lay in between. This CDR3 region has 12 residues. The CDR3 sequence: CASGESSYEQYF. CDR3 sequence (DNA): TGTGCCTCAGGGGAGAGCTCCTACGAGCAGTACTTC.

For the CDR3, the DNA is TGTGCCAGCAGTGAACAGGGGCGTGGGGAGACCCAGTACTTC. It is translated as CASSEQGRGETQYF. The chain is built from TRBV6-1 and TRBJ2-5, with TRBD1 as a possible D gene (6 bases). Germline loops: CDR1 MNHNS, CDR2 SASEGT. Trimming cost V 2 bases and J 5 bases, with 12 bases left between them. There are 14 residues in the CDR3.

This clone was counted only a few times. The chain uses TRBV3-1 (or the pseudogene TRBV3-2) and TRBJ1-2; 11 bases line up with TRBD1. Germline V CDR1 and CDR2: LGHDT, YNNKEL (reference sequence). The CDR3 runs 17 residues. Trimming cost V 5 bases and J 1 base; bases outside gene matches: 9. The CDR3 DNA is TGTGCCAGCAGCTCGACCGGACAGGGGGCTATTAACTATGGCTACACCTTC. Its protein is CASSSTGQGAINYGYTF.

The chain recombines TRBV6-5 with TRBJ1-4; D is ambiguous. Germline CDR1 reads MNHEY; CDR2 reads SVGAGI. V lost 0 bases and J 4 bases, leaving 9 bases between the germline ends. The CDR3 has 15 amino acids. CDR3 coding DNA: TGTGCCAGCAGTTACTCGATACAGATTAATGAAAAACTGTTTTTT. The encoded protein is CASSYSIQINEKLFF.

The table lists this clone with a count of one. The chain links TRBV7-9 to TRBJ2-2; possible D gene TRBD2, 6 bases. Trimming removed 4 bases at V and 8 bases at J, with 14 bases between. CDR1 is SEHNR, CDR2 FQNEAQ, per germline (reference sequence). The CDR3 loop spans 14 amino acids. Written as DNA, the CDR3 is TGTGCCAGCAGCTCCCCAGGGAGGCAAGGGGAGCTGTTTTTT. It specifies CASSSPGRQGELFF.

The rearrangement joins TRBV5-8 to TRBJ2-1; D gene unclear. The CDR3 has 14 residues. The germline gives CDR1 SGHTS, CDR2 YDEGEE. V was clipped by 0 bases and J by 4 bases, with 8 bases between them. This chain's CDR3 is CASSLETYYNEQFF. The DNA for the CDR3 is TGTGCCAGCAGCTTGGAAACATATTACAATGAGCAGTTCTTC.

The gene calls are TRBV4-1 and TRBJ1-6; a possible D gene is TRBD1 (6 bases). V gave up 0 bases and J gave up 6 bases, with 15 bases separating them. There are 17 residues in the CDR3. In germline, CDR1 is MGHRA, CDR2 YSYEKL. CDR3: CASSQDPGTFGNSPLHF. As DNA, the CDR3 is TGCGCCAGCAGCCAAGATCCCGGGACATTTGGTAATTCACCCCTCCACTTT.

J is TRBJ2-2 and V is TRBV7-2, with a possible D match to TRBD2 (7 bases). Per the germline V gene, CDR1 is SGHTA and CDR2 is FQGNSA. The length of the CDR3 is 16 residues. The V end lost 5 bases, the J end lost 4 bases, and 17 bases lay between the germline ends. CDR3 bases: TGTGCCAGCAGCATGGGGGCGGGGGAGCGCACCGGGGAGCTGTTTTTT. Encoded protein: CASSMGAGERTGELFF.

The chain carries TRBV2 and TRBJ1-6, with a weak D call TRBD1 (6 bases). Germline CDR1 reads SNHLY; CDR2 reads FYNNEI. Trimming pared 5 bases from V and 0 bases from J, leaving 17 bases between. The CDR3 is made up of 18 amino acids. The CDR3 coding sequence is TGTGCCAGCAGTCAATGGCTAACAGGGAGCTCCTATAATTCACCCCTCCACTTT. It yields the protein CASSQWLTGSSYNSPLHF.

The rearrangement uses TRBV6-5 and TRBJ1-2; 9 positions match TRBD1. The V and J ends lost 5 bases and 4 bases, in that order; junction bases with no gene match: 5. Germline assignment: CDR1 MNHEY and CDR2 SVGAGI. CDR3 length: 14 amino acids. The CDR3 bases are TGTGCCAGCAGTCCCGGGACAGGGTTCTATGGCTACACCTTC. Protein product: CASSPGTGFYGYTF.

On this clone itself: One junction end disagrees with the germline gene, perhaps due to a read error. This chain uses TRBV7-7 with TRBJ2-7; TRBD1 matches at 7 bases. There are 14 residues in the CDR3. Germline lookup yields CDR1 SSHAT and CDR2 FNYEAQ (reference sequence). CDR3 in DNA: TGTGCTAGCAGCCAGGGGGACGACTCCTACGAGCAGTACTTC. Encoded protein: CASSQGDDSYEQYF.

The rearrangement links TRBV7-9 to TRBJ2-1, with 8 nucleotides matching TRBD1. With 3 bases clipped from V and 14 bases from J, the junction kept 9 bases outside the gene matches. CDR1 SEHNR and CDR2 FQNEAQ come from the germline V gene (reference sequence). This CDR3 has 13 residues. The CDR3 sequence is CASSFGQGVLEFF. The CDR3 DNA follows: TGTGCCAGCAGCTTCGGACAGGGAGTTCTTGAGTTCTTC.

J is TRBJ2-7 and V is TRBV2, with 9 nucleotides matching TRBD1. V was pared by 8 bases and J by 1 base, with 6 bases of the junction left unmatched. Germline-derived CDR1 and CDR2 are SNHLY and FYNNEI. The CDR3 spans 14 residues. DNA of the CDR3: TGTGCCAGCGGCCGGGACAGGGAGTCCTACGAGCAGTACTTC. As protein: CASGRDRESYEQYF.

The chain employs TRBV29-1 and TRBJ1-2, with 10 bases identical to TRBD1. From germline, CDR1 is SQVTM and CDR2 ANQGSEA. With V trimmed by 6 bases and J by 8 bases, 9 bases remained unmatched. The CDR3 covers 13 residues. CDR3 protein: CSVAIRDRGGYTF. In nucleotides, the CDR3 is TGCAGCGTCGCCATCCGGGACAGGGGCGGCTACACCTTC.

V and J are TRBV5-1 and TRBJ2-2; 11 positions match TRBD2. Germline trimming cut 1 base from V and 5 bases from J; bases unmatched to any gene: 7. The length of the CDR3 is 17 residues. From germline, CDR1 is SGHRS and CDR2 YFSETQ. The DNA of the CDR3 is TGCGCCAGCAGCTTGTTGTCGTCTAGCGGGGGGACCGGGGAGCTGTTTTTT. Translation gives CASSLLSSSGGTGELFF.